This T cell receptor (beta chain) is drawn from a study of PD-L1 blockade in urothelial cancer. About the study: Of prior chemotherapy regimens, patients had received between 0 and 3.

Findings of the study overall: Below-median TCR clonality that was measured in pretreatment blood predicted better survival.

The table came from immunoSEQ multiplex PCR; TCRdb's copy has only in-frame clones and leaves some out. The sample carries roughly 120,000 clones, roughly 89% recorded once. Worth noting for this clone: No antigen is known for it.

Time point in this sample: peripheral blood 6 weeks after treatment start. Germline V gene sequence: CDR1 SEHNR, CDR2 FQNEAQ (reference sequence). V shed 5 bases and J shed 0 bases, with 14 bases lying between them. The CDR3 contains 16 residues. This clonotype was obtained from a man in his fifties or sixties with urothelial cancer. J is TRBJ1-3 and V is TRBV7-9; D gene uncertain. Sequenced material: PBMCs, taken around atezolizumab (anti-PD-L1) treatment. The CDR3 DNA reads as TGTGCCAGCAGCCACCCCACGGGTTTCTCTGGAAACACCATATATTTT. As protein: CASSHPTGFSGNTIYF.